The next 16 T cell receptor beta chains were all read from a single sample in a study of blood T cell repertoires in COVID-19. The data were produced by immunoSEQ multiplex PCR, yet TCRdb's version contains in-frame clones alone and is incomplete. The sample lists some 31,000 clones; approximately 91% were seen once. Sequencing input: peripheral blood. The receptor set was obtained from a human donor with active COVID-19. The donor label of this sample is uncertain.

The V and J genes are TRBV6-2 or TRBV6-3 and TRBJ2-2; maybe TRBD2 (5 bases). V was cut by 6 bases and J by 6 bases, with 17 bases left in between. Germline values: CDR1 MNHEY, CDR2 SVGEGT. This CDR3 contains 15 residues. CDR3 sequence: CASSSNRAGAGELFF. The CDR3 DNA reads as TGTGCCAGCAGCTCGAACCGGGCCGGGGCCGGGGAGCTGTTTTTT.

This sequence joins TRBV7-2 and TRBJ1-6; D is uncertain. V was trimmed by 5 bases and J by 0 bases, leaving 11 bases between them. Germline V CDR1 and CDR2: SGHTA, FQGNSA. This CDR3 has 16 amino acids. In DNA form, the CDR3 reads TGTGCCAGCAGCCTATCCTTGTTCTCCTATAATTCACCCCTCCACTTT. Translating gives CASSLSLFSYNSPLHF.

The V gene is TRBV4-1, the J gene TRBJ2-7, with D possibly matching TRBD1 (5 bases). The CDR3 totals 16 residues. V was pared by 4 bases and J by 0 bases, with 16 bases between. Germline V gene sequence: CDR1 MGHRA, CDR2 YSYEKL. The CDR3 nucleotides are TGCGCCAGCAGCCCACTGGGTAGACAGAGCTCCTACGAGCAGTACTTC. Translation gives CASSPLGRQSSYEQYF.

The chain couples TRBV28 to TRBJ2-3, with D perhaps TRBD2 (6 bases). Germline CDR1 and CDR2: MDHEN and SYDVKM. CDR3 length: 13 residues. Trimming removed 4 bases at V and 7 bases at J, with 12 bases between. The CDR3 DNA reads as TGTGCCAGCAGTTCCACTAGCATGTATACGCAGTATTTT. This translates into CASSSTSMYTQYF.

This sequence joins TRBV4-3 and TRBJ1-1; the match to TRBD1 covers 10 bases. V was clipped by 0 bases and J by 6 bases; unmatched bases: 13. The length of the CDR3 is 18 residues. The V gene's germline CDR1 is LGHNA and CDR2 YSLEER. CDR3 coding DNA: TGCGCCAGCAGCCAAGACATGACGGATGGGACAGGGGTCCCTGAAGCTTTCTTT. This translates into CASSQDMTDGTGVPEAFF.

The chain joins TRBV11-3 to TRBJ2-5; D possibly corresponds to TRBD1 (6 bases). This CDR3 is built from 13 residues. CDR1 is SGHNT and CDR2 is YENEEA in the germline V gene. V was cut by 5 bases and J by 4 bases, with 11 bases left in between. For the CDR3, the DNA is TGTGCCAGCAGCCTAACAGGGAGAGAGACCCAGTACTTC. Protein product: CASSLTGRETQYF.

The chain is built from TRBV30 and TRBJ1-3, with D unresolved. Trimming pared 8 bases from V and 1 base from J, leaving 12 bases between. The CDR3 has 13 residues. The germline gives CDR1 GTSNPN, CDR2 SVGIG (reference sequence). The CDR3 protein is CARVRKSGNTIYF. Written as DNA, the CDR3 is TGTGCCCGAGTTAGAAAGTCTGGAAACACCATATATTTT. The entire variable domain, with the rest obtained from reference TRBV30 and TRBJ1-3, is as follows: SQTIHQWPATLVQPVGSPLSLECTVEGTSNPNLYWYRQAAGRGLQLLFYSVGIGQISSEVPQNLSASRPQDRQFILSSKKLLLSDSGFYLCARVRKSGNTIYFGEGSWLTVV.

The rearrangement joins TRBV5-4 to TRBJ2-3; the D gene is possibly TRBD2 (6 bases). Germline-derived CDR1 and CDR2 are SGHNT and YYREEE (reference sequence). This CDR3 contains 16 residues. V lost 0 bases and J 4 bases, leaving 15 bases between the germline ends. CDR3: CASSLDPGGVADTQYF. The CDR3 DNA follows: TGTGCCAGCAGCTTGGACCCCGGGGGAGTGGCAGATACGCAGTATTTT. Using reference TRBV5-4 and TRBJ2-3 for the parts outside the CDR3, the full variable domain is ETGVTQSPTHLIKTRGQQVTLRCSSQSGHNTVSWYQQALGQGPQFIFQYYREEENGRGNFPPRFSGLQFPNYSSELNVNALELDDSALYLCASSLDPGGVADTQYFGPGTRLTVL.

The chain employs TRBV30 and TRBJ2-2, with 10 nucleotides matching TRBD2. The junction had 13 bases not matched to a gene; V was cut back by 5 bases and J by 7 bases. The CDR3 covers 16 residues. Germline V CDR1 and CDR2: GTSNPN, SVGIG (reference sequence). CDR3 DNA sequence: TGTGCCTGGGGAAGCGGGGGGGCCAGGATGAACGGGGAGCTGTTTTTT. Translated, it gives CAWGSGGARMNGELFF.

This chain joins TRBV28 and TRBJ2-1; 12 bases align to TRBD2. V was clipped by 8 bases and J by 4 bases; unmatched bases: 9. The CDR3 is made up of 16 amino acids. CDR1 and CDR2 (germline): MDHEN, SYDVKM. CDR3 loop: CASAREGTSGYNEQFF. The CDR3 DNA reads TGTGCCAGCGCACGGGAGGGGACTAGCGGGTACAATGAGCAGTTCTTC.

This rearrangement joins TRBV9 to TRBJ1-5; 11 bases fit TRBD1. V lost 4 bases, J lost 7 bases, and 10 bases stayed unmatched. The V gene's germline CDR1 is SGDLS and CDR2 YYNGEE. This CDR3 comprises 16 residues. In DNA form, the CDR3 reads TGTGCCAGCAGCCCAACTCCGGGACAGGGGGGACAGCCCCAGCATTTT. Translated: CASSPTPGQGGQPQHF.

This clone appeared once. V gene TRBV6-1 combines with J gene TRBJ2-3; TRBD2 agrees at 9 bases. With 2 bases clipped from V and 1 base from J, the junction kept 4 bases outside the gene matches. CDR1 and CDR2 (germline): MNHNS, SASEGT. The CDR3 has 16 amino acids. As DNA, the CDR3 is TGTGCCAGCAGTGAAAGCATAGCGGGGGGCACAGATACGCAGTATTTT. As protein: CASSESIAGGTDTQYF.

J is TRBJ2-2 and V is TRBV11-2, with 11 bases aligning to TRBD2. The CDR3 contains 17 residues. CDR1 SGHAT and CDR2 FQNNGV come from the germline V gene. Trimming removed 4 bases from V and 5 bases from J; junction bases left unmatched: 9. CDR3 residues: CASSSPLAGGPTGELFF. The CDR3, as DNA: TGTGCCAGCAGCTCCCCCCTAGCGGGGGGCCCAACCGGGGAGCTGTTTTTT. Complete variable domain (other parts from reference TRBV11-2 and TRBJ2-2): EAGVAQSPRYKIIEKRQSVAFWCNPISGHATLYWYQQILGQGPKLLIQFQNNGVVDDSQLPKDRFSAERLKGVDSTLKIQPAKLEDSAVYLCASSSPLAGGPTGELFFGEGSRLTVL.

The chain combines TRBV27 with TRBJ2-3; TRBD2 might be the D (5 bases). In germline, CDR1 is MNHEY, CDR2 SMNVEV (reference sequence). The CDR3 sequence is 14 residues long. V was pared by 2 bases and J by 2 bases, with 8 bases between. For the CDR3, the DNA is TGTGCCAGCAGTTTAGAGAGGGCCACAGATACGCAGTATTTT. This gives the protein CASSLERATDTQYF.

The chain joins TRBV7-8 to TRBJ1-2; 7 positions agree with TRBD1. Germline CDR1 is SGHVS and CDR2 is FQNEAQ. Losses at the gene ends were 4 bases for V and 4 bases for J; bases not matched to a gene: 12. The CDR3 has 16 residues. The CDR3 DNA follows: TGTGCCAGCAGCTATACAAGGGGGCCCACCTTCTATGGCTACACCTTC. It yields the protein CASSYTRGPTFYGYTF.

The chain carries TRBV18 and TRBJ1-5; 7 nucleotides align to TRBD1. This CDR3 is built from 14 residues. J lost 1 base, V lost 5 bases, and 2 bases had no gene match. CDR1 is KGHSH and CDR2 is LQKENI in the germline V gene. This CDR3 reads CASSSTGSNQPQHF. The CDR3 DNA follows: TGTGCCAGCTCATCGACAGGGAGCAATCAGCCCCAGCATTTT. Supplemented by reference TRBV18 and TRBJ1-5, the full variable domain reads NAGVMQNPRHLVRRRGQEARLRCSPMKGHSHVYWYRQLPEEGLKFMVYLQKENIIDESGMPKERFSAEFPKEGPSILRIQQVVRGDSAAYFCASSSTGSNQPQHFGDGTRLSIL.